This T cell receptor (beta chain) was sequenced during a study of T cell repertoires in cytomegalovirus infection. MiXCR was run by TCRdb on the reads, yielding one entry per CDR3 protein. The sample has approximately 24,000 distinct CDR3 sequences; 20% to 25% are singletons. J lost 4 bases, V lost 4 bases, and 5 bases had no gene match. Germline V gene data show CDR1 as MNHEY and CDR2 as SVGAGI. The CDR3 is 15 residues long. This clonotype was seen more than once but under ten times. Its target is not known. The TCR comes from a human donor in good health (CMV status not recorded). Some clones in this sample may be carry-over from other donors' samples. Source: CD8+ T cells from cultured PBMCs, taken from culture after CMV antigen stimulation. This chain joins TRBV6-5 and TRBJ2-1; 9 bases align to TRBD2. CDR3 sequence reads: CASSSVAGVYNEQFF. DNA of the CDR3: TGTGCCAGCAGTTCTGTAGCGGGGGTATACAATGAGCAGTTCTTC.